Following are 17 T cell receptor beta chains from one sample sequenced in a study of cytomegalovirus exposure and HLA in healthy donors (dated by TCRdb to 2016 to 2017). Libraries were built with the immunoSEQ multiplex PCR assay. For the multiplex PCR, a mixture combining 60 forward primers for TCR Vbeta segments and 13 reverse primers for TCR Jbeta segments was used. Here the immuneACCESS table is served through TCRdb, limited to in-frame sequences with V and J called. Missing clones are a known gap in these copies; in checked studies unresolved V genes cover under half, and the rest lacks a known reason. The sample yields around 94,000 clones; about 62% were counted once. The top ten hold around 5% of the sample. The sequencing sample was made of PBMCs. The receptors here all came from a human donor in good health.

CDR3 amino acids: CASSLWAGQGINEQFF. The CDR3 nucleotides are TGTGCCAGCAGCCTCTGGGCGGGACAGGGGATCAATGAGCAGTTCTTC. The chain has TRBV7-9 and TRBJ2-1; 10 bases are a match to TRBD1. Germline V gene data show CDR1 as SEHNR and CDR2 as FQNEAQ (reference sequence). V was clipped by 5 bases and J by 6 bases; unmatched bases: 10. The CDR3 is made up of 16 amino acids.

The chain joins TRBV2 to TRBJ1-1, with D perhaps TRBD1 (6 bases). The CDR3 length is 16 residues. CDR1 SNHLY and CDR2 FYNNEI come from the germline V gene. Trimming stripped 8 bases from V and 5 bases from J, with 24 bases between. In DNA, the CDR3 is TGTGCCAGCCGCGGGCGTCACAGGGTAGAGGGGACTGAAGCTTTCTTT. Amino acids: CASRGRHRVEGTEAFF.

There are a few counts of this clone. This sequence joins TRBV4-1 and TRBJ2-1; 7 bases line up with TRBD2. The CDR3 is 15 residues long. In germline, CDR1 is MGHRA, CDR2 YSYEKL. V lost 0 bases to trimming and J lost 8 bases; unmatched junction nucleotides: 7. This CDR3 reads CASSQDSGGRYEQFF. For the CDR3, the DNA is TGCGCCAGCAGCCAAGATAGCGGCGGGAGATATGAGCAGTTCTTC.

The chain links TRBV19 to TRBJ2-7; D is undetermined. Per the germline V gene, CDR1 is LNHDA and CDR2 is SQIVND (reference sequence). V was shortened by 3 bases and J by 5 bases, with 5 bases between the two germline ends. This CDR3 has 11 amino acids. This CDR3 is CASSIGNEQYF. CDR3 bases: TGTGCCAGTAGTATTGGCAACGAGCAGTACTTC.

The gene calls are TRBV27 and TRBJ1-5; 9 bases match TRBD1. The CDR3 contains 16 residues. With 5 bases clipped from V and 2 bases from J, the junction kept 7 bases outside the gene matches. Germline lookup yields CDR1 MNHEY and CDR2 SMNVEV (reference sequence). The CDR3 sequence: CASSPRTGAGNQPQHF. Written as DNA, the CDR3 is TGTGCCAGCAGTCCTCGGACAGGGGCGGGCAATCAGCCCCAGCATTTT.

V is TRBV29-1 and J is TRBJ2-1; 10 bases line up with TRBD2. CDR3 length: 16 residues. V dropped 7 bases and J dropped 1; count of bases not matched to a gene: 10. The germline CDR1 and CDR2 sequences are SQVTM and ANQGSEA. CDR3 loop: CSADGLAGESYNEQFF. CDR3 coding DNA: TGCAGCGCTGATGGGCTAGCGGGAGAGTCCTACAATGAGCAGTTCTTC.

This clone was seen just once. The chain has TRBV5-1 and TRBJ2-1; maybe TRBD2 (7 bases). Germline assignment: CDR1 SGHRS and CDR2 YFSETQ. Deletions cut 6 bases from V and 0 bases from J, with 13 bases between. This CDR3 is built from 15 residues. This CDR3 reads CASTRGGSSYNEQFF. CDR3 coding DNA: TGCGCCAGCACCAGGGGCGGGAGCTCCTACAATGAGCAGTTCTTC.

The chain is built from TRBV19 and TRBJ1-1, with TRBD1 matching 8 bases. Germline CDR1 reads LNHDA; CDR2 reads SQIVND (reference sequence). Trimming removed 5 bases from V and 3 bases from J; junction bases left unmatched: 5. CDR3 length equals 14 residues. This CDR3 is CASSGYRGYTEAFF. CDR3 sequence (DNA): TGTGCCAGTAGTGGCTACAGGGGGTACACTGAAGCTTTCTTT.

The chain employs TRBV14 and TRBJ2-2; TRBD1 matches at 7 bases. Germline CDR1 and CDR2: SGHDN and FVKESK. The CDR3 is made up of 13 amino acids. Germline trimming cut 4 bases from V and 5 bases from J; bases unmatched to any gene: 1. CDR3 bases: TGTGCCAGCAGCCGACAGGGAACCGGGGAGCTGTTTTTT. This codes for CASSRQGTGELFF.

This clone occurred a few times. The chain recombines TRBV4-2 with TRBJ1-4; no clear D gene. Germline-derived CDR1 and CDR2 are LGHNA and YNFKEQ. Trimming took off 4 bases at V and 4 bases at J, with 7 bases between the two ends. The CDR3 spans 13 residues. The CDR3 sequence: CASSPKINEKLFF. The CDR3 DNA is TGTGCCAGCAGCCCTAAAATTAATGAAAAACTGTTTTTT.

This clone was recorded only once. The genes are TRBV7-9 and TRBJ2-2; 7 nucleotides line up with TRBD2. The CDR3 runs to 15 residues. Trimming removed 4 bases from V and 5 bases from J; junction bases left unmatched: 7. CDR1 and CDR2 (germline): SEHNR, FQNEAQ (reference sequence). The CDR3 here is CASSSSSGRTGELFF. The CDR3, as DNA: TGTGCCAGCAGCTCCTCTAGCGGTAGAACCGGGGAGCTGTTTTTT.

This chain uses TRBV18 with TRBJ2-1, with a possible D match to TRBD2 (5 bases). Germline-derived CDR1 and CDR2 are KGHSH and LQKENI. V was trimmed by 4 bases and J by 0 bases, leaving 13 bases between them. The CDR3 contains 16 residues. The CDR3 loop reads CASSLLGLSSYNEQFF. The CDR3 DNA follows: TGTGCCAGCTCACTCCTCGGACTGAGCTCCTACAATGAGCAGTTCTTC.

The V and J genes are TRBV7-3 and TRBJ2-3, with TRBD2 matching over 8 bases. The V gene's germline CDR1 is SGHTA and CDR2 FQGTGA. The CDR3 extends over 14 amino acids. Trimming removed 5 bases from V and 4 bases from J; junction bases left unmatched: 5. The CDR3 is CASSRSGKPDTQYF. The CDR3 coding sequence is TGTGCCAGCAGCCGTAGCGGGAAGCCAGATACGCAGTATTTT.

The gene calls are TRBV27 and TRBJ1-2; no clear D. CDR1 MNHEY and CDR2 SMNVEV come from the germline V gene (reference sequence). The V gene lost 0 bases and the J gene lost 1 base, with 9 bases spanning the gap. This CDR3 is 15 amino acids long. The CDR3 loop is CASSLSVGVNYGYTF. The CDR3 DNA reads TGTGCCAGCAGTTTATCCGTCGGGGTTAACTATGGCTACACCTTC.

The V gene is TRBV2, the J gene TRBJ2-7; 8 nucleotides agree with TRBD1. V gave up 6 bases and J gave up 6 bases; unmatched junction bases: 16. CDR1 is SNHLY, CDR2 FYNNEI, per germline. The CDR3 contains 16 residues. CDR3 nucleotides: TGTGCCAGCAGGAAGGGACAGGTCACACACTACGGCGAGCAGTACTTC. Amino acid sequence: CASRKGQVTHYGEQYF.

J is TRBJ1-2 and V is TRBV2; weak D call: TRBD1 (5 bases). The V and J ends lost 6 bases and 2 bases respectively, with 10 bases between them. CDR3 length: 13 residues. The germline gives CDR1 SNHLY, CDR2 FYNNEI. The CDR3 DNA sequence: TGTGCCAGCAGGGAGGAGGGGAACTATGGCTACACCTTC. It encodes CASREEGNYGYTF.

The chain carries TRBV28 and TRBJ1-2; D is uncertain. The CDR3 totals 14 residues. CDR1 is MDHEN, CDR2 SYDVKM, per germline. The ends were cut back, 7 bases at V and 4 bases at J, with 16 bases in the middle. The chain's CDR3 is CASTPWALIYGYTF. CDR3 DNA sequence: TGTGCCAGCACCCCCTGGGCCCTCATCTATGGCTACACCTTC.